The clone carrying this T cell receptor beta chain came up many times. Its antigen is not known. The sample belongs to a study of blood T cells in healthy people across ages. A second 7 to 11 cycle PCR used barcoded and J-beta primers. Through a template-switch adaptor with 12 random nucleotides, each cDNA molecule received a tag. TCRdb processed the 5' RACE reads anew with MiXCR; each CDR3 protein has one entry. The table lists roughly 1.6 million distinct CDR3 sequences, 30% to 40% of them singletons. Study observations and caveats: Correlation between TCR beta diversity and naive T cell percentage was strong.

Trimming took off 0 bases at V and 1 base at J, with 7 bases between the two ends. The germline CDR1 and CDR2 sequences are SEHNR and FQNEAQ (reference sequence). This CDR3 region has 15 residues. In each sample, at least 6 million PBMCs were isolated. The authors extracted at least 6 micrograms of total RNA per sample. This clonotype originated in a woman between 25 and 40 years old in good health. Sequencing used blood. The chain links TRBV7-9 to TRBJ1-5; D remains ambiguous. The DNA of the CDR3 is TGTGCCAGCAGCTTAGCGGCAGGCAGCAATCAGCCCCAGCATTTT. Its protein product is CASSLAAGSNQPQHF. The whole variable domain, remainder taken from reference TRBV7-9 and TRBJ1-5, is DTGVSQNPRHKITKRGQNVTFRCDPISEHNRLYWYRQTLGQGPEFLTYFQNEAQLEKSRLLSDRFSAERPKGSFSTLEIQRTEQGDSAMYLCASSLAAGSNQPQHFGDGTRLSIL.